This entry concerns a single TCR beta chain. TCRdb's table, derived via immunoSEQ multiplex PCR, lists solely in-frame clones and lacks some. Recorded here are over 10,000 clones, none singletons. This record belongs to a study of T cells after posttransplantation cyclophosphamide. A marrow graft followed busulfan-fludarabine conditioning, with cyclophosphamide on days +3 and +4. This CDR3 has 14 amino acids. Germline CDR1 is MNHEY and CDR2 is SMNVEV (reference sequence). With 6 bases clipped from V and 3 bases from J, the junction kept 6 bases outside the gene matches. The specimen was PBMCs, collected after allogeneic stem cell transplant with posttransplant cyclophosphamide. The TCR comes from a female patient aged 40 to 55 who received an allogeneic stem cell transplant from an unrelated donor, was CMV-positive, and had acute GVHD only. A share of the T cells may be of graft donor origin. The chain joins TRBV27 to TRBJ2-5, with 8 bases fitting TRBD2. The CDR3, as DNA: TGTGCCAGCAGGACTACTAGCGGTGAAGAGACCCAGTACTTC. Its protein product is CASRTTSGEETQYF.